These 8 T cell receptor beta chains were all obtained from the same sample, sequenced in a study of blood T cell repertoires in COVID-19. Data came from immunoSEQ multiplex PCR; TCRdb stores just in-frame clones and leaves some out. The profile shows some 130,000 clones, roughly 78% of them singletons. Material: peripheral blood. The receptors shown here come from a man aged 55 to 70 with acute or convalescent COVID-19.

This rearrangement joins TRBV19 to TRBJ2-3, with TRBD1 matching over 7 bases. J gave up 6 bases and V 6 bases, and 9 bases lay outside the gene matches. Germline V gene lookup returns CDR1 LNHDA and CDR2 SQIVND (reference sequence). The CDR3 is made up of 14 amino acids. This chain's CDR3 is CASSPTGRVDTQYF. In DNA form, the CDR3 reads TGTGCCAGTAGCCCGACAGGGAGAGTCGATACGCAGTATTTT. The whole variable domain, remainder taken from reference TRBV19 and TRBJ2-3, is DGGITQSPKYLFRKEGQNVTLSCEQNLNHDAMYWYRQDPGQGLRLIYYSQIVNDFQKGDIAEGYSVSREKKESFPLTVTSAQKNPTAFYLCASSPTGRVDTQYFGPGTRLTVL.

The CDR3 sequence: CASSGAVDTEAFF. The CDR3, as DNA: TGTGCCAGCAGTGGGGCAGTGGACACTGAAGCTTTCTTT. The chain links TRBV25-1 to TRBJ1-1; no reliable D call. In germline, CDR1 is MGHDK, CDR2 SYGVNS. The CDR3 spans 13 residues. V dropped 4 bases and J dropped 3 bases, with 9 bases sitting between them.

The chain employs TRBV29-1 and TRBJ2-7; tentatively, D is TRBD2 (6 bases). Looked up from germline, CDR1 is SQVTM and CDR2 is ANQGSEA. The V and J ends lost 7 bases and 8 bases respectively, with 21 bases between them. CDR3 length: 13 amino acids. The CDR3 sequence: CSAARDSLLQQYF. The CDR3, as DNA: TGCAGCGCCGCCCGGGACTCGCTCCTTCAGCAGTACTTC.

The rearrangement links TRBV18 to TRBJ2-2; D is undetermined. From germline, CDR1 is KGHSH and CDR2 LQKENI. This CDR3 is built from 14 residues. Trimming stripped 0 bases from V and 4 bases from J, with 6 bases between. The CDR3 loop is CASSPPTGTGELFF. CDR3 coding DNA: TGTGCCAGCTCACCACCAACGGGCACCGGGGAGCTGTTTTTT.

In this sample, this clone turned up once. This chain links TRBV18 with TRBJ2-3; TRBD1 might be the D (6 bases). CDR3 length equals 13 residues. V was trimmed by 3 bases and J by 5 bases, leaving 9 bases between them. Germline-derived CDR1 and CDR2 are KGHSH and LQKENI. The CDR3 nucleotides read TGTGCCAGCTCACCTGGGGGACAAGATACGCAGTATTTT. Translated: CASSPGGQDTQYF.

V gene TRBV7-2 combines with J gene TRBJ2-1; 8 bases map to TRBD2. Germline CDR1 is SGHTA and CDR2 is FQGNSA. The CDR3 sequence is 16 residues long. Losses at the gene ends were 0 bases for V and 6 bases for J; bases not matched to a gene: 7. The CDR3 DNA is TGTGCCAGCAGCTTAGCTTCGAGCGGGAGAATCAATGAGCAGTTCTTC. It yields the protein CASSLASSGRINEQFF.

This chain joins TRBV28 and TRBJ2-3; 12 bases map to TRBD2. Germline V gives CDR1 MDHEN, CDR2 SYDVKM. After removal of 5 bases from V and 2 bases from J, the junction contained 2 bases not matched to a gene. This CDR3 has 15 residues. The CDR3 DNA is TGTGCCAGCAGTCTAGCGGGAGGGGACACAGATACGCAGTATTTT. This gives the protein CASSLAGGDTDTQYF. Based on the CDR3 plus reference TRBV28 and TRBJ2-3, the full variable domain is DVKVTQSSRYLVKRTGEKVFLECVQDMDHENMFWYRQDPGLGLRLIYFSYDVKMKEKGDIPEGYSVSREKKERFSLILESASTNQTSMYLCASSLAGGDTDTQYFGPGTRLTVL.

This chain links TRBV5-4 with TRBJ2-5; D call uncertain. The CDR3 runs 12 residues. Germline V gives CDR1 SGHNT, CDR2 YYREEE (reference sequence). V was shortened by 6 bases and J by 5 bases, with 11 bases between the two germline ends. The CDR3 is CASTIPGETQYF. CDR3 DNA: TGTGCCAGCACCATTCCCGGGGAGACCCAGTACTTC.